Listed below are T cell receptor beta chains from one sample, sequenced in a study of graft-versus-host responses after intestinal transplantation. Assay used: immunoSEQ multiplex PCR; TCRdb lists only in-frame clones, some missing. The profile shows just under 90,000 clones, 83% of them singletons. These receptors' targets are unknown. This specimen consisted of unstimulated CD8+ T cells sorted from spleen or lymph node cells, obtained before intestinal transplant. The receptors were gathered from a human donor who received an intestinal transplant. The CDR3 runs from the conserved cysteine through the conserved F or W. The order of the fields is J gene, D gene, V gene, clone size, CDR3 protein, CDR3 DNA. A D gene is named only where the DNA matches it firmly. The size of a clone is reported for some rows only, either as once, few or many, or as a class for expanded clones.

TRBJ2-5 | TRBD1 | TRBV28 | . | CASSRDRVETIQETQYF | TGTGCCAGCAGCCGGGACAGGGTGGAGACTATCCAAGAGACCCAGTACTTC
TRBJ1-1 | TRBD1 | TRBV4-1 | once | CASSSGTGNTEAFF | TGCGCCAGCAGCTCAGGGACAGGGAACACTGAAGCTTTCTTT
TRBJ2-7 | TRBD2 | TRBV2 | few | CASRQSSGGLYEQYF | TGTGCCAGCAGGCAATCTAGCGGGGGGCTCTACGAGCAGTACTTC
TRBJ2-5 | TRBD2 | TRBV7-9 | . | CASSLGPSGQETQYF | TGTGCCAGCAGCTTAGGTCCTAGCGGCCAAGAGACCCAGTACTTC
TRBJ1-1 | . | TRBV5-6 | . | CASSLWNTEAFF | TGTGCCAGCAGCTTGTGGAACACTGAAGCTTTCTTT
TRBJ2-1 | TRBD2 | TRBV7-3 | . | CASSSLGGASYNEQFF | TGTGCCAGCAGCTCACTCGGGGGGGCCTCCTACAATGAGCAGTTCTTC
TRBJ2-1 | TRBD2 | TRBV18 | . | CASSPSGRREQFF | TGTGCCAGCTCACCAAGCGGGAGAAGAGAGCAGTTCTTC
TRBJ2-1 | TRBD2 | TRBV27 | . | CASSLSPGLAGGASYNEQFF | TGTGCCAGCAGTTTATCCCCGGGACTAGCGGGAGGTGCCTCCTACAATGAGCAGTTCTTC
TRBJ2-3 | TRBD2 | TRBV5-1 | . | CASGTSGIGRVTDTQYF | TGCGCCAGCGGGACTAGCGGGATTGGACGGGTCACAGATACGCAGTATTTT
TRBJ1-1 | . | TRBV21-1 | . | CASSKGGGVENTEAFF | TGTGCCAGCAGCAAAGGGGGTGGTGTGGAGAACACTGAAGCTTTCTTT
TRBJ2-7 | TRBD1 | TRBV6-1 | . | CASSGPTGGSSYEQYF | TGTGCCAGCAGTGGACCGACAGGGGGGAGCTCCTACGAGCAGTACTTC
TRBJ2-1 | . | TRBV6-5 | . | CASSAGGINEQFF | TGTGCCAGCAGTGCTGGGGGGATCAATGAGCAGTTCTTC
TRBJ1-1 | . | TRBV30 | . | CAWGVNTEAFF | TGTGCCTGGGGAGTGAACACTGAAGCTTTCTTT
TRBJ1-4 | . | TRBV5-1 | . | CASSLALSFDPRTNEKLFF | TGCGCCAGCAGCTTGGCCTTGAGCTTCGATCCTAGGACTAATGAAAAACTGTTTTTT
TRBJ2-2 | . | TRBV7-9 | once | CASSQDQRAGELFF | TGTGCCAGCAGCCAAGACCAGCGGGCCGGGGAGCTGTTTTTT
TRBJ2-5 | TRBD1 | TRBV5-4 | . | CASSKTPGQGLGETQYF | TGTGCCAGCAGCAAAACGCCGGGACAGGGGCTCGGAGAGACCCAGTACTTC
TRBJ2-5 | . | TRBV19 | . | CASSGDRTPHGTQYF | TGTGCCAGTAGTGGCGACAGGACTCCCCACGGGACCCAGTACTTC
TRBJ1-2 | . | TRBV15 | . | CATSRRQEPYGYTF | TGTGCCACCAGCAGAAGGCAGGAACCATATGGCTACACCTTC
TRBJ1-1 | TRBD1 | TRBV23-1 | . | CASSPLRQGLNTEAFF | TGCGCCAGCAGTCCTCTCCGACAGGGTTTGAACACTGAAGCTTTCTTT
TRBJ2-5 | TRBD2 | TRBV5-1 | . | CASSKLAGGETQYF | TGCGCCAGCAGCAAACTAGCGGGAGGGGAGACCCAGTACTTC
TRBJ2-3 | . | TRBV30 | . | CAWSGKGDTDTQYF | TGTGCCTGGAGCGGCAAGGGTGACACAGATACGCAGTATTTT
TRBJ1-1 | TRBD1 | TRBV5-5 | . | CASSDDTGGTEAFF | TGTGCCAGCAGCGACGATACAGGGGGCACTGAAGCTTTCTTT
TRBJ2-5 | . | TRBV19 | . | CASSSFRWETQYF | TGTGCCAGTAGTAGTTTCAGGTGGGAGACCCAGTACTTC
TRBJ2-7 | . | TRBV6-6 | . | CASSYSDVYEQYF | TGTGCCAGCAGTTACTCCGACGTCTACGAGCAGTACTTC
TRBJ2-3 | TRBD2 | TRBV28 | . | CASSLWTSGGSPDTQYF | TGTGCCAGCAGTTTATGGACTAGCGGGGGATCACCAGATACGCAGTATTTT
TRBJ2-5 | . | TRBV13 | . | CASSLGGLTQETQYF | TGTGCCAGCAGCTTAGGTGGGCTCACGCAAGAGACCCAGTACTTC
TRBJ2-1 | TRBD2 | TRBV6-4 | . | CASRGGNEQFF | TGTGCCAGCAGGGGGGGGAATGAGCAGTTCTTC
TRBJ2-5 | . | TRBV11-2 | . | CASSLAAGGETQYF | TGTGCCAGCAGCTTAGCGGCCGGTGGAGAGACCCAGTACTTC
TRBJ1-5 | TRBD1 | TRBV6-6 | . | CTSSYTPTGGGQPQHF | TGTACCAGCAGTTACACCCCGACAGGGGGTGGGCAGCCCCAGCATTTT
TRBJ1-1 | . | TRBV6-1 | . | CASSLGTAPEAFF | TGTGCCAGCAGCCTCGGTACGGCTCCCGAAGCTTTCTTT
TRBJ2-7 | . | TRBV9 | . | CASSPGSYPYEQYF | TGTGCCAGCAGCCCCGGCAGCTACCCCTACGAGCAGTACTTC
TRBJ1-1 | . | TRBV10-1 | . | CASSELTGSGRTEAFF | TGCGCCAGCAGTGAACTGACAGGCTCGGGGAGAACTGAAGCTTTCTTT
TRBJ2-5 | . | TRBV6-1 | few | CASSEVALVGETQYF | TGTGCCAGCAGTGAAGTTGCCCTCGTGGGAGAGACCCAGTACTTC